Included here is one T cell receptor beta chain sequence, with context. The sample comes from a study of T-cell reconstitution after alpha-beta-depleted transplantation in children. CDR3 length equals 17 residues. Trimming took 4 bases from V and 0 from J, leaving 16 bases between them. Germline loops: CDR1 LNHDA, CDR2 SQIVND (reference sequence). As it was prepared, the TCRbeta library received unique molecular identifiers. TCRdb redid the calling of the PCR reads with MiXCR, one entry per CDR3 protein. Here the sample spans a few hundred thousand distinct CDR3 sequences, 10% being singletons. The clonotype comes from a human donor who donated a stem cell graft to a child with acute lymphoblastic leukemia. Sequencing was performed on PBMCs from the stem cell graft donor, taken from the stem cell graft. V gene TRBV19 combines with J gene TRBJ2-1; perhaps TRBD1 as D (5 bases). CDR3 residues: CASSTQGPAGSYNEQFF. In DNA form, the CDR3 reads TGTGCCAGTAGTACCCAGGGCCCCGCCGGCTCCTACAATGAGCAGTTCTTC. Variable domain in full (rest from reference TRBV19 and TRBJ2-1): DGGITQSPKYLFRKEGQNVTLSCEQNLNHDAMYWYRQDPGQGLRLIYYSQIVNDFQKGDIAEGYSVSREKKESFPLTVTSAQKNPTAFYLCASSTQGPAGSYNEQFFGPGTRLTVL.